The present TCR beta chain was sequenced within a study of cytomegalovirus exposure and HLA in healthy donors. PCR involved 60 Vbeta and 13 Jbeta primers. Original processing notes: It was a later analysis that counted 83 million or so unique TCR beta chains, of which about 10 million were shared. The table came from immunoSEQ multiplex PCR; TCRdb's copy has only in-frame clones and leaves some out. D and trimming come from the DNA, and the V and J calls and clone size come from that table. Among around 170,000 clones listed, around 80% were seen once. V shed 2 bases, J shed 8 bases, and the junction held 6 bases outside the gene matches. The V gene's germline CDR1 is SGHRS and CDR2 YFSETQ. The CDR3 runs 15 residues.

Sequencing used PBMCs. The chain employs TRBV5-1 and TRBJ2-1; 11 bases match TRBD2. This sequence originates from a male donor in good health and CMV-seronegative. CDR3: CASSFLAGGWDEQFF. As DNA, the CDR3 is TGCGCCAGCAGCTTTTTAGCGGGGGGGTGGGATGAGCAGTTCTTC.